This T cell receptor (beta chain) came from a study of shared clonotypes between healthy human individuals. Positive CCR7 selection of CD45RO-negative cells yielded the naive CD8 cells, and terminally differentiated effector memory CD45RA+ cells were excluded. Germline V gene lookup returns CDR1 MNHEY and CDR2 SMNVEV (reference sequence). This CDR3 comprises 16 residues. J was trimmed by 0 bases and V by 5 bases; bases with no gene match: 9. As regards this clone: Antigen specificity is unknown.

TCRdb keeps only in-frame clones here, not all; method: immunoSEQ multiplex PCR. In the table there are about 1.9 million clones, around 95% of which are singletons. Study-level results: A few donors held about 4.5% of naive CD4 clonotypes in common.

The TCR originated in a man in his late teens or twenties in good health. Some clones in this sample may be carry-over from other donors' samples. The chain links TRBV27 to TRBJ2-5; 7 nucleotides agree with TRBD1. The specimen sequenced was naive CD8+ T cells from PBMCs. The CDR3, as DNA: TGTGCCAGCAGTCGGACCCCGACAGGGCACCAAGAGACCCAGTACTTC. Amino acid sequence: CASSRTPTGHQETQYF.